These 10 T cell receptor beta chains came from one sample sequenced in a study of T cell responses to AZD1222 COVID-19 vaccine. Profiled with immunoSEQ multiplex PCR; TCRdb holds only in-frame clones, not every one. The data show 120,000 or so clones, 80% to 90% seen once. Material: peripheral blood, obtained on day 0 of MenACWY control vaccination. All receptors derive from an adult in good health.

The chain carries TRBV5-1 and TRBJ1-2; D uncertain. With 3 bases removed from V and 2 bases from J, the gap between germline ends came to 8 bases. The CDR3 covers 13 residues. Germline values: CDR1 SGHRS, CDR2 YFSETQ. The CDR3 coding sequence is TGCGCCAGCAGCTCGGACGGAAACTATGGCTACACCTTC. It specifies CASSSDGNYGYTF.

This chain links TRBV29-1 with TRBJ1-1; a possible D gene is TRBD1 (5 bases). Looked up from germline, CDR1 is SQVTM and CDR2 is ANQGSEA. The germline V and J ends were trimmed by 0 bases and 6 bases, with 20 bases remaining between them. This CDR3 is 16 amino acids long. The CDR3 DNA reads as TGCAGCGTTGAAGATCCCAGGGTTTCCTTGCCCTCTGAAGCTTTCTTT. Its translation: CSVEDPRVSLPSEAFF. The full variable domain, completed using reference TRBV29-1 and TRBJ1-1, is SAVISQKPSRDICQRGTSLTIQCQVDSQVTMMFWYRQQPGQSLTLIATANQGSEATYESGFVIDKFPISRPNLTFSTLTVSNMSPEDSSIYLCSVEDPRVSLPSEAFFGQGTRLTVV.

The chain is built from TRBV28 and TRBJ2-1; the match to TRBD2 covers 10 bases. Trimming at V came to 8 bases and at J to 8 bases, leaving 15 bases not matched to a gene. The CDR3 extends over 16 amino acids. The germline CDR1 and CDR2 sequences are MDHEN and SYDVKM. The CDR3 here is CASQSAASGSIDEQFF. CDR3 nucleotides: TGTGCCAGCCAGTCCGCGGCTAGCGGGAGTATCGATGAGCAGTTCTTC.

The chain recombines TRBV6-6 with TRBJ2-3; 8 bases are a match to TRBD1. The length of the CDR3 is 17 residues. V dropped 6 bases and J dropped 2; count of bases not matched to a gene: 13. CDR1 and CDR2 from the germline V gene are MNHNY and SVGAGI (reference sequence). CDR3 nucleotide sequence: TGTGCCAGCAGACGAACCGGGACAGGAGCCTACACAGATACGCAGTATTTT. This sequence encodes CASRRTGTGAYTDTQYF.

The rearrangement joins TRBV9 to TRBJ1-6, with TRBD1 matching 7 bases. This CDR3 is 13 amino acids long. Looked up from germline, CDR1 is SGDLS and CDR2 is YYNGEE. V lost 4 bases, J lost 11 bases, and 6 bases stayed unmatched. CDR3 region: CASSQTGSPPLHF. In DNA, the CDR3 is TGTGCCAGCAGCCAGACAGGGTCTCCACCCCTCCACTTT.

Remarks on this clone: A much larger clone lies one base from this, so it may be a read error. The same CDR3 can be traced to other DNA sequences in this sample. The chain carries TRBV27 and TRBJ1-2; 12 bases are a match to TRBD1. Germline V gene lookup returns CDR1 MNHEY and CDR2 SMNVEV (reference sequence). This CDR3 region has 15 residues. J gave up 4 bases and V 5 bases, and 5 bases lay outside the gene matches. The CDR3 region has the DNA TGTGCCAGCAGTCCCGGGACAGGGGGCGCCTATGGCTACACCTTC. It codes for CASSPGTGGAYGYTF.

The J gene is TRBJ2-7, the V gene TRBV2; 11 bases match TRBD2. This CDR3 spans 15 amino acids. The V segment lost 8 bases and the J segment 6 bases; nucleotides outside the gene matches: 12. Per the germline V gene, CDR1 is SNHLY and CDR2 is FYNNEI. CDR3 in DNA: TGTGCCAGCTACGGTGGTAGACTAGCGGGACCCGAGCAGTACTTC. Translation: CASYGGRLAGPEQYF.

The chain couples TRBV7-9 to TRBJ1-6, with D possibly matching TRBD1 (5 bases). V was pared by 6 bases and J by 2 bases, with 11 bases between. CDR1 SEHNR and CDR2 FQNEAQ come from the germline V gene (reference sequence). The CDR3 loop spans 15 amino acids. CDR3 residues: CASRGGSAYNSPLHF. For the CDR3, the DNA is TGTGCCAGCAGGGGGGGGTCAGCCTATAATTCACCCCTCCACTTT. The whole variable domain, filled in from reference TRBV7-9 and TRBJ1-6, reads DTGVSQNPRHKITKRGQNVTFRCDPISEHNRLYWYRQTLGQGPEFLTYFQNEAQLEKSRLLSDRFSAERPKGSFSTLEIQRTEQGDSAMYLCASRGGSAYNSPLHFGNGTRLTVT.

The chain links TRBV12-3 or TRBV12-4 to TRBJ1-4; D gene uncertain. This CDR3 is 12 amino acids long. Trimming cost V 6 bases and J 8 bases, with 10 bases left between them. CDR3 DNA sequence: TGTGCCAGCAGCCCCCGCGGAGAAAAACTGTTTTTT. Protein sequence: CASSPRGEKLFF.

V usage is TRBV10-3 and J usage is TRBJ2-3; no definite D call. Germline V gene lookup returns CDR1 ENHRY and CDR2 SYGVKD. The CDR3 loop spans 16 amino acids. Trimming took off 2 bases at V and 0 bases at J, with 12 bases between the two ends. CDR3 nucleotide sequence: TGTGCCATCAGTGAGATGGGCACCCTAAGCACAGATACGCAGTATTTT. This sequence encodes CAISEMGTLSTDTQYF.